These 18 T cell receptor beta chains were all obtained from the same sample, sequenced in a study of blood T cell repertoires in COVID-19. Only in-frame clones appear in the TCRdb table, and some are missing; sequencing was by immunoSEQ multiplex PCR. The sample includes about 140,000 clones, approximately 86% of them seen just once. The sequenced sample consisted of peripheral blood. These receptor sequences come from a human donor in a cohort sampled during active COVID-19.

The chain employs TRBV5-4 and TRBJ2-1; 10 nucleotides line up with TRBD2. V dropped 1 base and J dropped 7; count of bases not matched to a gene: 5. There are 15 residues in the CDR3. Germline values: CDR1 SGHNT, CDR2 YYREEE (reference sequence). The CDR3 region is CASSLYNSGRNEQFF. In DNA form, the CDR3 reads TGTGCCAGCAGCTTGTATAATAGCGGGAGGAATGAGCAGTTCTTC.

This chain uses TRBV7-9 with TRBJ2-3; 8 bases line up with TRBD1. The CDR3 is 15 residues long. Germline loops: CDR1 SEHNR, CDR2 FQNEAQ (reference sequence). V shed 6 bases, J shed 4 bases, and the junction held 9 bases outside the gene matches. CDR3 residues: CASSSGQGTSDTQYF. The CDR3 DNA follows: TGTGCCAGCAGTTCCGGACAGGGCACCTCAGATACGCAGTATTTT.

CDR3 region: CASSLVRGPPSSYNEQFF. DNA for the CDR3: TGTGCCAGCAGTTTGGTGCGGGGGCCACCGAGCTCCTACAATGAGCAGTTCTTC. The chain carries TRBV28 and TRBJ2-1; D is perhaps TRBD2 (7 bases). Trimming removed 3 bases from V and 0 bases from J, with 18 bases in between. CDR1 MDHEN and CDR2 SYDVKM come from the germline V gene. The CDR3 is 18 amino acids.

CDR3 residues: CASSYMGQAGAGELFF. In nucleotides, the CDR3 is TGTGCCAGCAGTTACATGGGACAGGCGGGCGCCGGGGAGCTGTTTTTT. The gene calls are TRBV6-5 and TRBJ2-2; 8 bases match TRBD1. The ends lost 2 bases at V and 6 bases at J; junction bases unmatched: 8. The CDR3 length is 16 residues. Germline V gene lookup returns CDR1 MNHEY and CDR2 SVGAGI.

V usage is TRBV28 and J usage is TRBJ1-2, with 7 bases matching TRBD1. Germline V gene sequence: CDR1 MDHEN, CDR2 SYDVKM. J lost 4 bases, V lost 5 bases, and 1 base had no gene match. The CDR3 is 12 amino acids. CDR3 protein: CASSGQVYGYTF. The CDR3 DNA is TGTGCCAGCAGTGGACAGGTCTATGGCTACACCTTC.

The chain has TRBV2 and TRBJ2-3; TRBD2 might be the D (6 bases). Trimming removed 5 bases at V and 1 base at J, with 10 bases between. This CDR3 contains 14 residues. Germline CDR1 SNHLY, CDR2 FYNNEI. The CDR3 reads CASSRGTRTDTQYF. CDR3 nucleotide sequence: TGTGCCAGCAGTCGGGGGACCCGCACAGATACGCAGTATTTT.

This chain connects TRBV30 to TRBJ1-1; D gene uncertain. The V gene lost 0 bases and the J gene lost 0 bases, with 8 bases spanning the gap. Germline values: CDR1 GTSNPN, CDR2 SVGIG (reference sequence). This CDR3 comprises 14 residues. This CDR3 reads CAWSVRGLNTEAFF. CDR3 sequence (DNA): TGTGCCTGGAGTGTACGCGGTTTGAACACTGAAGCTTTCTTT.

The count of this clone is one. This rearrangement joins TRBV7-2 to TRBJ2-1, with TRBD2 identical over 14 bases. CDR3 size: 17 residues. J was trimmed by 7 bases and V by 5 bases; bases with no gene match: 10. From germline, CDR1 is SGHTA and CDR2 FQGNSA. The CDR3, as DNA: TGTGCCAGCAGCCTCAGGACTAGCGGGAGGACGGGTAATGAGCAGTTCTTC. Translated, it gives CASSLRTSGRTGNEQFF.

CDR3 loop: CASSPTGTGNTIYF. Written as DNA, the CDR3 is TGTGCCAGTAGTCCCACCGGGACAGGAAACACCATATATTTT. The chain links TRBV19 to TRBJ1-3; D may be TRBD1 (6 bases). The ends were cut back, 5 bases at V and 4 bases at J, with 12 bases in the middle. Germline CDR1 and CDR2: LNHDA and SQIVND (reference sequence). This CDR3 contains 14 residues.

The V and J genes are TRBV5-1 and TRBJ2-3; 7 nucleotides agree with TRBD2. The J segment lost 0 bases and the V segment lost 0 bases, leaving 7 bases of the junction unmatched. The CDR3 covers 17 residues. CDR1 is SGHRS and CDR2 is YFSETQ in the germline V gene. The CDR3 DNA follows: TGCGCCAGCAGCTTGGTGCTAGCGGTCTATAGCACAGATACGCAGTATTTT. It translates to CASSLVLAVYSTDTQYF.

This clone is a singleton in its sample. The rearrangement joins TRBV18 to TRBJ2-7, with D possibly being TRBD2 (6 bases). The germline V and J ends were trimmed by 3 bases and 7 bases, with 19 bases remaining between them. Germline CDR1 and CDR2: KGHSH and LQKENI. The CDR3 loop spans 15 amino acids. CDR3 protein: CASSPLLVGGGEQYF. The CDR3 DNA reads TGTGCCAGCTCACCCCTCTTGGTGGGAGGAGGAGAGCAGTACTTC.

This chain joins TRBV9 and TRBJ2-2, with 11 bases aligning to TRBD1. V was pared by 3 bases and J by 4 bases, with 5 bases of the junction left unmatched. The CDR3 loop spans 16 amino acids. In germline, CDR1 is SGDLS, CDR2 YYNGEE. The CDR3 DNA reads as TGTGCCAGCAGCGCGGACAGGGGGCCGGGCACCGGGGAGCTGTTTTTT. It specifies CASSADRGPGTGELFF.

The V and J genes are TRBV5-6 and TRBJ1-1; TRBD1 matches 9 bases. Germline V gives CDR1 SGHDT, CDR2 YYEEEE. The length of the CDR3 is 16 residues. V was pared by 4 bases and J by 1 base, with 8 bases of the junction left unmatched. The DNA for the CDR3 is TGTGCCAGCAGCCGGACAGGGGACGGTAGGAACACTGAAGCTTTCTTT. It yields the protein CASSRTGDGRNTEAFF.

The sample holds one count of this clone. V is TRBV7-9 and J is TRBJ2-7; TRBD2 is a possible D gene (5 bases). Germline-derived CDR1 and CDR2 are SEHNR and FQNEAQ (reference sequence). Trimming removed 3 bases at V and 4 bases at J, with 10 bases between. The CDR3 covers 13 residues. Here the CDR3 reads CASSFVPGYEQYF. The DNA of the CDR3 is TGTGCCAGCAGCTTCGTCCCGGGGTACGAGCAGTACTTC.

This clone has a single count. The chain uses TRBV19 and TRBJ2-5, with 10 bases that match TRBD2. Germline V gene data show CDR1 as LNHDA and CDR2 as SQIVND (reference sequence). V dropped 1 base and J dropped 3; count of bases not matched to a gene: 2. The CDR3 loop spans 15 amino acids. CDR3 amino acids: CASSIVGLAEETQYF. In DNA, the CDR3 is TGTGCCAGTAGTATAGTTGGACTAGCGGAAGAGACCCAGTACTTC.

This chain joins TRBV5-1 and TRBJ1-6; 9 positions match TRBD1. This CDR3 region has 15 residues. V lost 4 bases to trimming and J lost 9 bases; unmatched junction nucleotides: 8. Germline V lookup: CDR1 SGHRS, CDR2 YFSETQ. CDR3 coding DNA: TGCGCCAGCAGCGTCGGACAGGGGCTGGGTTCACCCCTCCACTTT. It is translated as CASSVGQGLGSPLHF.

The chain uses TRBV7-6 and TRBJ2-7, with a weak D call TRBD2 (6 bases). The V and J ends lost 6 bases and 3 bases respectively, with 12 bases between them. Germline V gene lookup returns CDR1 SGHVS and CDR2 FNYEAQ. The CDR3 runs 13 residues. The CDR3 region has the DNA TGTGCCAGCAGTTCAGCGGAGGGCTACGAGCAGTACTTC. Encoded protein: CASSSAEGYEQYF.

CDR3 sequence (DNA): TGTGCCAGCAGTGAGGGGGCCTTCGGGGGCTACACCTTC. The encoded protein is CASSEGAFGGYTF. This sequence joins TRBV2 and TRBJ1-2; possible D gene TRBD1, 6 bases. This CDR3 is built from 13 residues. Germline V CDR1 and CDR2: SNHLY, FYNNEI. Trimming cost V 3 bases and J 8 bases, with 13 bases left between them.